Listed below are T cell receptor beta chains from one sample, sequenced in a study of cytomegalovirus exposure and HLA in healthy donors. Produced via immunoSEQ multiplex PCR; TCRdb's table is partial and in-frame only. The data show around 130,000 clones, 81% seen once. The sample taken for sequencing was PBMCs. The receptors stem from a woman aged 40 to 49 in good health and CMV-seronegative. Both conserved end residues are part of each CDR3.

j_call | v_call | cdr3_aa
TRBJ2-7 | TRBV5-1 | CASSSRGGQSYEQYF
TRBJ2-1 | TRBV15 | CATSRDQAGGMNEQFF
TRBJ2-7 | TRBV6-5 | CASSYSRRRDYEQYF
NA | TRBV28 | CASSLSGSWGEQYF
TRBJ1-2 | TRBV9 | CASSVDFKRRGYTF
TRBJ2-1 | TRBV6-5 | CASSSPGAYFNEQFF
TRBJ1-1 | TRBV13 | CASSSYRRVNMNTEAFF
TRBJ2-1 | TRBV13 | CASSLRGNEQFF
TRBJ2-7 | TRBV18 | CASSPLDSEQYF
TRBJ1-6 | TRBV6-9 | CASSYGGAGYNSPLHF
TRBJ2-3 | TRBV6-5 | CASRVKLARDTQYF
TRBJ1-1 | TRBV4-3 | CASSQDEDRVTEAFF
TRBJ1-2 | TRBV18 | CASSATGNGIYGYTF
TRBJ1-5 | TRBV28 | CASSITGEGNQPQHF
TRBJ1-2 | TRBV7-7 | CASSQTPGRRDNYGYTF
TRBJ2-7 | TRBV29-1 | CSVTRGRGYEQYF
TRBJ2-3 | TRBV4-1 | CASSRTTGADTQYF
TRBJ1-2 | TRBV28 | CASSLSGQGGIYGYTF
TRBJ2-1 | TRBV5-4 | CASSRSSNEQFF
TRBJ1-3 | TRBV9 | CASSVVSGRDSGNTIYF
TRBJ2-5 | TRBV9 | CASSVGIRAGQETQYF
TRBJ2-3 | TRBV5-1 | CASRRASGGMGDTQYF
TRBJ2-2 | TRBV19 | CASSIDGTGAGELFF
TRBJ2-7 | TRBV27 | CASWAWGDEQYF
TRBJ2-1 | TRBV19 | CASTIGLAGFPANEQFF
NA | TRBV27 | CASSGQGRYEQYF
TRBJ1-1 | TRBV14 | CASSQNTGTANTEAFF
TRBJ2-1 | TRBV5-1 | CASSLSMPYGLAGLNEQFF
TRBJ2-7 | TRBV11-1 | CASSSPGQGMLGEQYF
TRBJ2-3 | TRBV2 | CARPRTSGFFASQYF
TRBJ1-1 | TRBV6-1 | CASSPTPTGYTEAFF
TRBJ2-1 | TRBV4-1 | CASSQGGASSYNEQFF
TRBJ1-1 | TRBV5-1 | CASSLGQGKVSSEAFF
TRBJ2-7 | TRBV10-3 | CAISGGQAYEQYF
TRBJ2-1 | TRBV7-9 | CASSLQMGGGRHEQFF
TRBJ2-7 | TRBV7-8 | CASSRSGDYEQYF
TRBJ1-1 | TRBV6-5 | CASGGGRNTEAFF
TRBJ2-7 | TRBV15 | CATSREGIRYEQYF
TRBJ2-7 | TRBV14 | CASSPSGGHYEQYF
TRBJ2-7 | TRBV4-2 | CASSHWDRGRQEQYF
TRBJ2-1 | TRBV11-3 | CASSFRRENEQFF
TRBJ2-3 | TRBV25-1 | CASSEFLAGNTDTQYF